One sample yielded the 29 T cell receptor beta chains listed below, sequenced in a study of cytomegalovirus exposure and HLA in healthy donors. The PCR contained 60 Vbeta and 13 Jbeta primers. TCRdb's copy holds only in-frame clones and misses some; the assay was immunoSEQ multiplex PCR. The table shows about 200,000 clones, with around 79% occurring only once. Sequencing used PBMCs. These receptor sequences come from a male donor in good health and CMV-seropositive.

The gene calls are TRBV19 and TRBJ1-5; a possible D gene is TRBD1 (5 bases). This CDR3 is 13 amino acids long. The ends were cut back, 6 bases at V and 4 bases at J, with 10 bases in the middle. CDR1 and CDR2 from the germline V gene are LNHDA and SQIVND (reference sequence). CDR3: CASSGTPNQPQHF. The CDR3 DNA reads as TGTGCCAGTAGCGGGACTCCAAATCAGCCCCAGCATTTT.

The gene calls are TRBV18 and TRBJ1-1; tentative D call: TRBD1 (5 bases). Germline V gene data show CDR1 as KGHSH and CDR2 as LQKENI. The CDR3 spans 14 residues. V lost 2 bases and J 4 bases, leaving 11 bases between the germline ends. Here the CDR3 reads CASSPGLGGTEAFF. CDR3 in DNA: TGTGCCAGCTCACCAGGATTGGGGGGCACTGAAGCTTTCTTT.

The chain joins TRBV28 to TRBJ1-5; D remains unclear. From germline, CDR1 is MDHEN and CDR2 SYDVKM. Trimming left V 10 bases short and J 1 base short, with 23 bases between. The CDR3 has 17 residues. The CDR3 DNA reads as TGTGCCACCGACGAGGAGGGATACTTTATAAGCAATCAGCCCCAGCATTTT. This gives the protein CATDEEGYFISNQPQHF.

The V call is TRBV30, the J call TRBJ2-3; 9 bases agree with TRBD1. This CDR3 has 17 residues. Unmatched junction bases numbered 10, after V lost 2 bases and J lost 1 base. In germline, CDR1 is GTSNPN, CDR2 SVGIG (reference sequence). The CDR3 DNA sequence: TGTGCCTGGAGTCTATCCGGGACAGGGACGGGCACAGATACGCAGTATTTT. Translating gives CAWSLSGTGTGTDTQYF. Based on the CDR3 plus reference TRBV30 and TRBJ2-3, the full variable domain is SQTIHQWPATLVQPVGSPLSLECTVEGTSNPNLYWYRQAAGRGLQLLFYSVGIGQISSEVPQNLSASRPQDRQFILSSKKLLLSDSGFYLCAWSLSGTGTGTDTQYFGPGTRLTVL.

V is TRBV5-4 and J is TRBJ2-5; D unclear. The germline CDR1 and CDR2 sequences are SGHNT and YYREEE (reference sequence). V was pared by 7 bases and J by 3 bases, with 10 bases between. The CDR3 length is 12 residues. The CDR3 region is CASLDKEETQYF. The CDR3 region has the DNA TGTGCCAGCTTAGACAAGGAAGAGACCCAGTACTTC. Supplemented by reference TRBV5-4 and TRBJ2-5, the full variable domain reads ETGVTQSPTHLIKTRGQQVTLRCSSQSGHNTVSWYQQALGQGPQFIFQYYREEENGRGNFPPRFSGLQFPNYSSELNVNALELDDSALYLCASLDKEETQYFGPGTRLLVL.

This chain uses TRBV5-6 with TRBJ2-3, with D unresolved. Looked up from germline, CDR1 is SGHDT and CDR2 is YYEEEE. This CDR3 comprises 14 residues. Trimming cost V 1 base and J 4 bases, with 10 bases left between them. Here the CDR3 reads CASSLSTDADTQYF. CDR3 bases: TGTGCCAGCAGCTTGAGTACAGACGCAGATACGCAGTATTTT.

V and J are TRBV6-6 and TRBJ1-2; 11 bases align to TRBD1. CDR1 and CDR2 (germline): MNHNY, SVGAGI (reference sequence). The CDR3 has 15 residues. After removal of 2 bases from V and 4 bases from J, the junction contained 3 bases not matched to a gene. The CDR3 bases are TGTGCCAGCAGTTACGGGACAGGGGGAGTCTATGGCTACACCTTC. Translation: CASSYGTGGVYGYTF.

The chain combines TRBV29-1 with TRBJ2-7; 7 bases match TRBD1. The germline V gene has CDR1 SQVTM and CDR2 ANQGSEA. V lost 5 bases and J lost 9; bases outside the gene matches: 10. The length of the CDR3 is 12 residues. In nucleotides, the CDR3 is TGCAGCGTTACCCTAGAAGGGGGCGCGCAGTACTTC. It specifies CSVTLEGGAQYF.

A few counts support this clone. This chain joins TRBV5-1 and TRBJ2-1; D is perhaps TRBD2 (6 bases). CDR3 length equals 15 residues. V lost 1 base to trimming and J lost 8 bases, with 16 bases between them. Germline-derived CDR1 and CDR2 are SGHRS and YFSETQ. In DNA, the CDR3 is TGCGCCAGCAGCTTGTTGGGGCGGGAAGGGCATGAGCAGTTCTTC. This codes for CASSLLGREGHEQFF.

This CDR3 is CASSYRTDGQPQHF. The CDR3 nucleotides are TGTGCCAGCAGTTATCGGACAGACGGTCAGCCCCAGCATTTT. The chain links TRBV6-6 to TRBJ1-5; D may be TRBD1 (6 bases). V lost 3 bases and J lost 6, with 12 bases in between. CDR1 and CDR2 (germline): MNHNY, SVGAGI (reference sequence). The CDR3 has 14 amino acids.

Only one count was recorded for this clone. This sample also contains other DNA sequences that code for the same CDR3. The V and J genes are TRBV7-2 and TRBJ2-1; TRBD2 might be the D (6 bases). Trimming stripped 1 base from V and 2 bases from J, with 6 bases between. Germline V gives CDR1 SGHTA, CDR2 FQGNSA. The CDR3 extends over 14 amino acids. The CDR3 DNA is TGTGCCAGCAGCTTAGGACTAGCCTACAATGAGCAGTTCTTC. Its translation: CASSLGLAYNEQFF.

CDR3 residues: CASSAVNSRSGNTIYF. The CDR3 DNA sequence: TGTGCCAGCAGCGCAGTTAACAGCCGCTCTGGAAACACCATATATTTT. The rearrangement joins TRBV7-2 to TRBJ1-3; D gene unclear. V gave up 5 bases and J gave up 0 bases, with 14 bases separating them. CDR1 and CDR2 (germline): SGHTA, FQGNSA. This CDR3 has 16 amino acids.

The CDR3, as DNA: TGTGCCAGCAGTTCCGGGACACCGAACACTGAAGCTTTCTTT. As protein: CASSSGTPNTEAFF. V usage is TRBV6-5 and J usage is TRBJ1-1, with a weak D call TRBD1 (6 bases). Germline assignment: CDR1 MNHEY and CDR2 SVGAGI. This CDR3 is built from 14 residues. The germline V and J ends were trimmed by 4 bases and 1 base, with 10 bases remaining between them.

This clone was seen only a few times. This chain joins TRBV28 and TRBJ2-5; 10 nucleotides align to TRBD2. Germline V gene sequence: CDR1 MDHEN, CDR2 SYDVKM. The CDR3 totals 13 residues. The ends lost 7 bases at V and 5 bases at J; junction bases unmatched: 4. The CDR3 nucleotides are TGTGCCAGCACCCTAGCGGGAGATGAGACCCAGTACTTC. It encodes CASTLAGDETQYF.

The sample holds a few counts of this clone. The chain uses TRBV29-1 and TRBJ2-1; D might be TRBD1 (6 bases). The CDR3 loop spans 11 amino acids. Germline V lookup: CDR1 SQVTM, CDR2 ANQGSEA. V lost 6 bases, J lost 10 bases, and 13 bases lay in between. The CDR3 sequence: CSVLQGGEQFF. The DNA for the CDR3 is TGCAGCGTCCTACAGGGTGGAGAGCAGTTCTTC.

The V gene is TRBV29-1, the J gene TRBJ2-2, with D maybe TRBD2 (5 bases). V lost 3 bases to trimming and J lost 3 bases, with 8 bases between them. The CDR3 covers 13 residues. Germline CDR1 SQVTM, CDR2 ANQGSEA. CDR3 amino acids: CSVDPDYTGELFF. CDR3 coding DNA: TGCAGCGTTGACCCGGACTACACCGGGGAGCTGTTTTTT.

CDR3 DNA sequence: TGTGCCAGCAGCCCCGGACAGACCTACGAGCAGTACTTC. Its translation is CASSPGQTYEQYF. The J gene is TRBJ2-7, the V gene TRBV7-9; tentative D call: TRBD1 (6 bases). The CDR3 has 13 residues. Trimming removed 5 bases at V and 2 bases at J, with 10 bases between. Per the germline V gene, CDR1 is SEHNR and CDR2 is FQNEAQ (reference sequence).

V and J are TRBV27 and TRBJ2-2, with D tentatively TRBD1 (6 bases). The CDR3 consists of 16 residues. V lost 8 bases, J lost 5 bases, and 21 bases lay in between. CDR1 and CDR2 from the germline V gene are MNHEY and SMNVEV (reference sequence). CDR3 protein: CASPPRPGVTTGELFF. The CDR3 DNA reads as TGTGCCAGCCCCCCCCGGCCAGGGGTCACGACCGGGGAGCTGTTTTTT.

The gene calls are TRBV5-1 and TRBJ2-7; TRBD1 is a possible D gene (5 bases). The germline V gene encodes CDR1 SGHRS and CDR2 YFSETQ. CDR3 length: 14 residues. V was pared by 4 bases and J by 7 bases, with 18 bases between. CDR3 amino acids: CASSPTLTAWEQYF. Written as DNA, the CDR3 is TGCGCCAGCAGCCCTACTTTGACAGCCTGGGAGCAGTACTTC.

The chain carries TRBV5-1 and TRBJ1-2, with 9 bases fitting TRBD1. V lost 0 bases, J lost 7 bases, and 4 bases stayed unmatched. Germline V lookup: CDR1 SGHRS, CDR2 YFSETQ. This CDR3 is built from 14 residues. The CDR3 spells CASSLEQGAGGYTF. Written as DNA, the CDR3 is TGCGCCAGCAGCTTGGAACAGGGGGCAGGTGGCTACACCTTC.

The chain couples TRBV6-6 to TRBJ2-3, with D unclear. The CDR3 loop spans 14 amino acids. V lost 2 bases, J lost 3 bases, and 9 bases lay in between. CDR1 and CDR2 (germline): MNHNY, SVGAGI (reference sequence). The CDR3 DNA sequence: TGTGCCAGCAGTTACGTTGCGGAGACAGATACGCAGTATTTT. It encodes CASSYVAETDTQYF.

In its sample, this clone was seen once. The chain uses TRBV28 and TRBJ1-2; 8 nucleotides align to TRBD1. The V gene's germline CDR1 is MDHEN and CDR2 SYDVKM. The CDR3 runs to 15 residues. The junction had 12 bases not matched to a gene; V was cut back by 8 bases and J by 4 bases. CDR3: CASVTGQGGFYGYTF. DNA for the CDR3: TGTGCCAGCGTCACAGGACAGGGTGGATTCTATGGCTACACCTTC.

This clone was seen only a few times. CDR3 in DNA: TGTGCCAGCAGCCATTGGACAGGCCTCTCTGGAAACACCATATATTTT. Translation gives CASSHWTGLSGNTIYF. The chain has TRBV7-9 and TRBJ1-3, with TRBD1 identical over 7 bases. Per the germline V gene, CDR1 is SEHNR and CDR2 is FQNEAQ (reference sequence). This CDR3 has 16 residues. V lost 5 bases and J lost 0; bases outside the gene matches: 7.

CDR3 in DNA: TGTGCCAGCAGTGACAGGGGGGCCTATGGCTACACCTTC. Encoded protein: CASSDRGAYGYTF. V is TRBV6-6 and J is TRBJ1-2; 9 bases match TRBD1. There are 13 residues in the CDR3. V was clipped by 5 bases and J by 4 bases; unmatched bases: 2. CDR1 is MNHNY, CDR2 SVGAGI, per germline (reference sequence).

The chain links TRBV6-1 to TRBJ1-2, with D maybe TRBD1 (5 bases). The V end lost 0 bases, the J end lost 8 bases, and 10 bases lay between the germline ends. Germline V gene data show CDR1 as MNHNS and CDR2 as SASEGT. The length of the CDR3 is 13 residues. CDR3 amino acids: CASSEAQGKGYTF. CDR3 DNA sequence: TGTGCCAGCAGTGAAGCGCAGGGTAAGGGCTACACCTTC.

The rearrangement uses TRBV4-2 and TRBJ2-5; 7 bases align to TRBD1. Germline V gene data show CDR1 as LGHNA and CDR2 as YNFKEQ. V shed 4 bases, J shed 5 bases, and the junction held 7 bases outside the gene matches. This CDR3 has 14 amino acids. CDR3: CASSPLTGHETQYF. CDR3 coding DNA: TGTGCCAGCAGCCCGCTGACAGGGCATGAGACCCAGTACTTC.

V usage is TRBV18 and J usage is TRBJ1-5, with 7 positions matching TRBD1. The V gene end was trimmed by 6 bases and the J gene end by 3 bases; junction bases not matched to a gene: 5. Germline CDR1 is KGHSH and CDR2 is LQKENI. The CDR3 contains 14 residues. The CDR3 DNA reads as TGTGCCAGCTCCCTCACAGGGGACAATCAGCCCCAGCATTTT. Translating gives CASSLTGDNQPQHF.

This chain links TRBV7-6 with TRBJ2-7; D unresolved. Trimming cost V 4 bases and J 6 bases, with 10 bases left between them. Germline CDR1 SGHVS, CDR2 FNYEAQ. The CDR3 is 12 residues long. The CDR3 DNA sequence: TGTGCCAGCAGCTCCTTGACATCCGAGCAGTACTTC. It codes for CASSSLTSEQYF.

CDR3 in DNA: TGTGCCAGCAGCGTTCGGGCGGGGGGGGAGAATGAGCAGTTCTTC. Its translation is CASSVRAGGENEQFF. The V call is TRBV5-4, the J call TRBJ2-1; 9 bases are shared with TRBD2. J was trimmed by 7 bases and V by 4 bases; bases with no gene match: 9. The germline V gene encodes CDR1 SGHNT and CDR2 YYREEE (reference sequence). This CDR3 contains 15 residues.